This T cell receptor beta chain was captured by sequencing in a study of blood T cell repertoires in COVID-19. Study details: T cells, B-cell-depleted T cells, or PBMCs supplied cDNA or gDNA.

Germline V CDR1 and CDR2: KGHSH, LQKENI. This CDR3 contains 14 residues. Trimming removed 4 bases from V and 1 base from J, with 7 bases in between. Authors' data handling: Estimates of nucleated cell counts were drawn from the amplification of reference gene primers. Generated by immunoSEQ multiplex PCR, the TCRdb table keeps only in-frame clones and is missing some. V, J and clone size are those of that table, while D and trimming were read from the DNA. The sample yields approximately 50,000 clones, 89% seen once. This receptor was identified in a human donor in a cohort sampled during active COVID-19. V and J are TRBV18 and TRBJ2-2; D gene unclear. Sequencing input: peripheral blood. The chain's CDR3 is CASSLTENTGELFF. Written as DNA, the CDR3 is TGTGCCAGCTCACTTACAGAGAACACCGGGGAGCTGTTTTTT. Drawing the rest from reference TRBV18 and TRBJ2-2, the complete variable domain is NAGVMQNPRHLVRRRGQEARLRCSPMKGHSHVYWYRQLPEEGLKFMVYLQKENIIDESGMPKERFSAEFPKEGPSILRIQQVVRGDSAAYFCASSLTENTGELFFGEGSRLTVL.